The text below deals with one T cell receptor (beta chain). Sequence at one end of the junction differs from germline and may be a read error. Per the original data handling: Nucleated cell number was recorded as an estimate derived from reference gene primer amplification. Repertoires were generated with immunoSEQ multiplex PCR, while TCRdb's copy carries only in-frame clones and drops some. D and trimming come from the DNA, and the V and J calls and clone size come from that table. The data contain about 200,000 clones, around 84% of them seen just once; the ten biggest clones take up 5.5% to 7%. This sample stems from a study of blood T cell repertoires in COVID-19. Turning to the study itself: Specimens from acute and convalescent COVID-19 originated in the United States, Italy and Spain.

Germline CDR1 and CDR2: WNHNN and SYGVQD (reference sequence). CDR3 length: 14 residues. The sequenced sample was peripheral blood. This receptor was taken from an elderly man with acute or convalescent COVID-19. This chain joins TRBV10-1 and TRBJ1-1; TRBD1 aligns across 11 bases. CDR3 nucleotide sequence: TGCGCCACCAGTGAGGCCCGGACAGGGGGCCAAGCTTTCTTT. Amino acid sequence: CATSEARTGGQAFF.